This T cell receptor (beta chain) was captured by sequencing in a study of identifying expanded T cells in peripheral blood. On this clone: The target antigen is unknown.

Healthy donors had no documented immune events, such as infections, while sampled. There are 15 residues in the CDR3. V dropped 4 bases and J dropped 4 bases, with 16 bases sitting between them. The germline V gene encodes CDR1 SEHNR and CDR2 FQNEAQ (reference sequence). Study outcomes and limitations: Differentially abundant clones: 0.95 to 1.5 between replicates, about 15 at approximately 14 days, roughly 18 at four. Two-week clone count variance significantly increased as total template count grew.

Produced via immunoSEQ multiplex PCR; TCRdb's table is partial and in-frame only. Of roughly 63,000 clones in the sample, about four fifths were seen once. Sequences were obtained from blood. The TCR was taken from a person between 18 and 75 years old in good health. The chain couples TRBV7-9 to TRBJ1-2; D remains ambiguous. Here the CDR3 reads CASSSMELKIYGYTF. The CDR3 nucleotides read TGTGCCAGCAGCTCAATGGAACTAAAAATCTATGGCTACACCTTC.